This T cell receptor beta chain was captured by sequencing in a study of technical replicates of blood from a handful of donors. Germline CDR1 is SNHLY and CDR2 is FYNNEI. This CDR3 is built from 12 residues. Trimming cost V 5 bases and J 4 bases; bases outside gene matches: 2. The assay was immunoSEQ multiplex PCR, and TCRdb's table has in-frame clones only and misses some. This sample carries 13,000 or so clones, around 85% of them seen once, and the ten largest clones take over 9.5%. The rearrangement links TRBV2 to TRBJ2-7; 7 nucleotides line up with TRBD1. Material: PBMCs. This TCR was recovered from a human donor in good health. CDR3 region: CASSPGGYEQYF. The DNA of the CDR3 is TGTGCCAGCAGTCCAGGGGGTTACGAGCAGTACTTC.